This entry describes one T cell receptor beta chain. Its antigen is unidentified. The entry originates in a study of a mutant IDH1 vaccine in newly diagnosed glioma. Study-level information: Eight vaccine injections were given to patients in weeks 1, 3, 5, 7, 11, 15, 19 and 23. Treated patients had a mean age of 40.4 years and an approximately 62% male, 37.5% female split. Pretreatment consisted of radiotherapy, temozolomide, or both, with most receiving both.

V gave up 5 bases and J gave up 8 bases, with 15 bases separating them. The CDR3 covers 13 residues. The germline V gene encodes CDR1 SNHLY and CDR2 FYNNEI. Study-level results: Vaccination induced immune responses in roughly 93% of patients.

The protocol was immunoSEQ multiplex PCR, while the TCRdb copy is restricted to in-frame clones and leaves out a portion. The table includes 100,000 to 120,000 clones, about 90% detected once. Time point: week 11, during vaccination. Vaccination comprised doses that each held 300 ug of mutant IDH1 20-mer peptide, plus topical imiquimod. The TCR comes from a woman aged 50 to 60 with glioma. Sequences were derived from PBMCs, sampled from a glioma patient whose treatment included an IDH1 peptide vaccine. The genes are TRBV2 and TRBJ1-2, with D hard to call. As DNA, the CDR3 is TGTGCCAGCAGTAACCCGACTCGTTCCGGCTACACCTTC. Protein sequence: CASSNPTRSGYTF.